This T cell receptor beta chain was obtained from a study of control samples from healthy donors and cancer patients (dated by TCRdb to about 2020). CDR3 length: 14 amino acids, cysteine to phenylalanine. Here the CDR3 DNA is all that survives: 42 bases in frame from base 1. Trimming removed 8 bases from V and 0 bases from J, leaving 13 bases between the germline ends. The CDR1 and CDR2 encoded by the germline V gene are KGHSH and LQKENI. The method was the immunoSEQ multiplex PCR assay. Entries here come from immuneACCESS through TCRdb and include only in-frame sequences with V and J called. Some clones fail to appear in such tables; in the studies checked, an unresolved V gene covers under half of the shortfall, and the cause of the remainder is unknown. Within this sample are about 120,000 clones, with approximately 87% of them counted one time only. The biggest ten clones account for roughly an eighth of the sample.

As concerns this clone: Which antigen it targets is not known. No per-base quality is available; no much larger clone lies one base away.

The sequence came from a man aged 25-40 years in good health. Sequenced input: blood. The chain couples TRBV18 to TRBJ1-1; the D gene is perhaps TRBD1, on 6 matching bases. The CDR3 corresponds to CASLGGPMNTEAFF. The DNA reads as follows: TGTGCCAGCCTAGGGGGTCCGATGAACACTGAAGCTTTCTTT.